These 22 T cell receptor beta chains originate from one sample sequenced in a study of T cell repertoires in cytomegalovirus infection (dated by TCRdb to between 2019 and 2020). Sequencing instrument: Illumina HiSeq 1500. TCRdb redid the processing of the public reads, applying fastp at Q25 and MiXCR, and retained in-frame beta chains. A single entry per CDR3 protein holds the most common genes and DNA from its merged rows. The sample profile shows fewer than 700,000 distinct CDR3 sequences; roughly 24% of them were found once. In total, the top ten clones hold around 8% of the sample. Sequencing was performed on CD8+ T cells from PBMCs. The receptor source for this set is a human donor in good health (CMV status not recorded). Some clones in this sample may be carry-over from other donors' samples.

The table lists this clonotype with many counts. The chain is built from TRBV6-5 and TRBJ2-1; D uncertain. CDR1 and CDR2 from the germline V gene are MNHEY and SVGAGI. Trimming shortened V by 3 bases and J by 10 bases, and 19 bases separated the two germline ends. This CDR3 is 15 amino acids long. The CDR3 protein is CASSYVREKTEEQFF. Written as DNA, the CDR3 is TGTGCCAGCAGTTATGTTCGTGAGAAGACCGAGGAGCAGTTCTTC.

This clonotype has just a few counts. This chain connects TRBV20-1 to TRBJ2-1, with D perhaps matching TRBD1 or TRBD2 (5 bases each). The ends were cut back, 5 bases at V and 8 bases at J, with 16 bases in the middle. CDR3 length: 13 residues. Germline V lookup: CDR1 DFQATT, CDR2 SNEGSKA (reference sequence). The CDR3 DNA reads TGCAGTGCTTCCGGGACGGCTGCCCATGAGCAGTTCTTC. It yields the protein CSASGTAAHEQFF.

This clonotype was seen only a few times. The J gene is TRBJ2-1, the V gene TRBV2; TRBD2 matches 7 bases. The CDR3 is made up of 14 amino acids. V trimming: 4 bases; J trimming: 8 bases; junction bases outside the gene matches: 8. Germline V gene lookup returns CDR1 SNHLY and CDR2 FYNNEI. CDR3: CASSGWGEGDEQFF. The CDR3 DNA follows: TGTGCCAGCAGTGGATGGGGGGAGGGCGATGAGCAGTTCTTC.

J is TRBJ2-3 and V is TRBV20-1, with 8 bases that match TRBD2. Germline trimming cut 7 bases from V and 2 bases from J; bases unmatched to any gene: 8. CDR3 length: 14 residues. Germline V gene data show CDR1 as DFQATT and CDR2 as SNEGSKA (reference sequence). The CDR3 coding sequence is TGCAGTGTTGGACTAGCCCCGCACACAGATACGCAGTATTTT. It is translated as CSVGLAPHTDTQYF.

This clonotype was seen a few times. The chain links TRBV20-1 to TRBJ2-1, with 8 bases identical to TRBD2. The V gene end was trimmed by 0 bases and the J gene end by 6 bases; junction bases not matched to a gene: 4. The germline CDR1 and CDR2 sequences are DFQATT and SNEGSKA (reference sequence). The CDR3 loop spans 14 amino acids. The CDR3 sequence is CSAREGGTSNEQFF. The CDR3, as DNA: TGCAGTGCTAGAGAGGGCGGGACTAGCAATGAGCAGTTCTTC.

This clonotype was detected a few times. V and J are TRBV28 and TRBJ2-3, with 9 positions matching TRBD1. The V gene's germline CDR1 is MDHEN and CDR2 SYDVKM. V shed 5 bases and J 5 bases; nucleotides not matched to a gene: 8. CDR3 length: 15 residues. DNA for the CDR3: TGTGCCAGCAGTCCGGACAGGGGCTCAGGAGATACGCAGTATTTT. The encoded protein is CASSPDRGSGDTQYF.

This clonotype was counted at least ten times. V is TRBV7-2 and J is TRBJ2-2, with D hard to call. The CDR3 consists of 17 residues. From germline, CDR1 is SGHTA and CDR2 FQGNSA. The V end lost 0 bases, the J end lost 7 bases, and 18 bases lay between the germline ends. CDR3: CASSLAGFPYRIGELFF. The CDR3 region has the DNA TGTGCCAGCAGCTTAGCTGGCTTTCCCTATAGGATCGGGGAGCTGTTTTTT.

A few counts support this clonotype. The chain carries TRBV5-1 and TRBJ2-7; no clear D gene. The V end lost 3 bases, the J end lost 1 base, and 20 bases lay between the germline ends. From germline, CDR1 is SGHRS and CDR2 YFSETQ. The CDR3 is 17 residues long. CDR3 loop: CASSSDDWMGPSYEQYF. CDR3 DNA: TGCGCCAGCAGCTCGGATGATTGGATGGGCCCTTCCTACGAGCAGTACTTC.

As for this clonotype: A much more abundant neighbour one base away suggests this may be a read error. The V gene is TRBV5-6, the J gene TRBJ1-2; 11 bases agree with TRBD1. The ends lost 5 bases at V and 4 bases at J; junction bases unmatched: 7. The CDR3 consists of 15 residues. Germline CDR1 is SGHDT and CDR2 is YYEEEE. CDR3 DNA sequence: TGTGCCAGCAGTACGGACAGGGGGCACATCTATGGCTACACCTTC. It translates to CASSTDRGHIYGYTF.

V gene TRBV7-2 combines with J gene TRBJ1-5, with 7 bases matching TRBD1. This CDR3 is 15 amino acids long. Germline V gives CDR1 SGHTA, CDR2 FQGNSA. Trimming cost V 9 bases and J 1 base; bases outside gene matches: 9. CDR3 DNA: TGTGCCAGTCGGGACAGTTCCTCGAGCAATCAGCCCCAGCATTTT. Its protein product is CASRDSSSSNQPQHF.

The chain uses TRBV28 and TRBJ2-5; 9 bases align to TRBD2. The V segment lost 3 bases and the J segment 5 bases; nucleotides outside the gene matches: 10. This CDR3 comprises 16 residues. Germline V gene sequence: CDR1 MDHEN, CDR2 SYDVKM. CDR3 coding DNA: TGTGCCAGCAGTTTCCCTGCGGGCGGGGGGGCCGAGACCCAGTACTTC. Its translation: CASSFPAGGGAETQYF. The full variable domain, with the rest looked up from reference TRBV28 and TRBJ2-5, is DVKVTQSSRYLVKRTGEKVFLECVQDMDHENMFWYRQDPGLGLRLIYFSYDVKMKEKGDIPEGYSVSREKKERFSLILESASTNQTSMYLCASSFPAGGGAETQYFGPGTRLLVL.

This clonotype was detected many times. The rearrangement uses TRBV7-3 and TRBJ1-1; D not resolved. V lost 5 bases and J lost 0, with 13 bases in between. In germline, CDR1 is SGHTA, CDR2 FQGTGA. The CDR3 length is 15 residues. This CDR3 reads CASSPSQSMNTEAFF. DNA of the CDR3: TGTGCCAGCAGCCCTTCACAGTCCATGAACACTGAAGCTTTCTTT.

This clonotype has at least ten counts. The rearrangement joins TRBV7-9 to TRBJ2-5; the D gene is possibly TRBD1 (6 bases). V was cut by 5 bases and J by 2 bases, with 12 bases left in between. Per the germline V gene, CDR1 is SEHNR and CDR2 is FQNEAQ (reference sequence). CDR3 size: 14 residues. CDR3 sequence: CASSVDRNQETQYF. For the CDR3, the DNA is TGTGCCAGCAGCGTCGACAGGAATCAAGAGACCCAGTACTTC.

This clonotype was picked up many times. The rearrangement links TRBV7-3 to TRBJ2-6; 9 positions match TRBD1. Germline V gene data show CDR1 as SGHTA and CDR2 as FQGTGA. V was clipped by 2 bases and J by 0 bases; unmatched bases: 5. The CDR3 sequence is 18 residues long. The CDR3 region has the DNA TGTGCCAGCAGCTTATCTGGACAGGGGCTCTCTGGGGCCAACGTCCTGACTTTC. The encoded protein is CASSLSGQGLSGANVLTF.

V gene TRBV25-1 combines with J gene TRBJ1-2; D is unclear. This CDR3 region has 13 residues. Trimming removed 4 bases from V and 3 bases from J, with 9 bases in between. Germline CDR1 is MGHDK and CDR2 is SYGVNS. CDR3 amino acids: CASSVAEYYGYTF. The CDR3 nucleotides are TGTGCCAGCAGTGTGGCAGAATACTATGGCTACACCTTC.

This chain joins TRBV5-1 and TRBJ2-2; the D is unclear. Germline V gives CDR1 SGHRS, CDR2 YFSETQ. CDR3 size: 13 residues. Trimming pared 4 bases from V and 5 bases from J, leaving 9 bases between. Written as DNA, the CDR3 is TGCGCCAGCAGCCCCGTCGGGACCGGGGAGCTGTTTTTT. Protein sequence: CASSPVGTGELFF.

This clonotype came up a few times. The chain joins TRBV28 to TRBJ1-1; tentative D call: TRBD1 (5 bases). CDR1 and CDR2 from the germline V gene are MDHEN and SYDVKM. Trimming left V 7 bases short and J 8 bases short, with 17 bases between. This CDR3 is built from 13 residues. In DNA form, the CDR3 reads TGTGCCAGCACCTTAGGTGGGGACGGGGAAGCTTTCTTT. Residues: CASTLGGDGEAFF.

Points on this clonotype: Just one base apart from a much larger clone, this may be a read error. The chain couples TRBV5-6 to TRBJ2-6; D not certain. The germline V gene encodes CDR1 SGHDT and CDR2 YYEEEE. Trimming pared 4 bases from V and 8 bases from J, leaving 10 bases between. The CDR3 consists of 13 residues. The CDR3 protein is CASSTSRTNVLTF. The DNA for the CDR3 is TGTGCCAGCAGCACATCACGGACCAACGTCCTGACTTTC.

The chain combines TRBV11-2 with TRBJ2-5, with a weak D call TRBD2 (5 bases). This CDR3 region has 13 residues. Trimming took 3 bases from V and 3 from J, leaving 8 bases between them. Per the germline V gene, CDR1 is SGHAT and CDR2 is FQNNGV. CDR3 loop: CASSLRVKETQYF. The DNA for the CDR3 is TGTGCCAGCAGCTTGCGGGTAAAAGAGACCCAGTACTTC.

V usage is TRBV29-1 and J usage is TRBJ2-1; 8 bases fit TRBD2. J lost 5 bases, V lost 4 bases, and 4 bases had no gene match. Germline V CDR1 and CDR2: SQVTM, ANQGSEA. The CDR3 is made up of 13 amino acids. CDR3 nucleotides: TGCAGCGTTGGAGAGCGGGGGCACAATGAGCAGTTCTTC. It codes for CSVGERGHNEQFF.

The chain joins TRBV5-5 to TRBJ2-1; D remains ambiguous. Deletions cut 4 bases from V and 2 bases from J, with 16 bases between. There are 16 residues in the CDR3. Per the germline V gene, CDR1 is SGHKS and CDR2 is YYEKEE (reference sequence). CDR3 coding DNA: TGTGCCAGCAGCCCCGCAGGTAACCGCCCCTACAATGAGCAGTTCTTC. It encodes CASSPAGNRPYNEQFF.

The chain carries TRBV4-3 and TRBJ2-3; D gene unclear. V lost 0 bases to trimming and J lost 2 bases, with 9 bases between them. From germline, CDR1 is LGHNA and CDR2 YSLEER. The CDR3 runs to 15 residues. CDR3 DNA: TGCGCCAGCAGCCAAGAGGAAATAATCACAGATACGCAGTATTTT. The encoded protein is CASSQEEIITDTQYF.